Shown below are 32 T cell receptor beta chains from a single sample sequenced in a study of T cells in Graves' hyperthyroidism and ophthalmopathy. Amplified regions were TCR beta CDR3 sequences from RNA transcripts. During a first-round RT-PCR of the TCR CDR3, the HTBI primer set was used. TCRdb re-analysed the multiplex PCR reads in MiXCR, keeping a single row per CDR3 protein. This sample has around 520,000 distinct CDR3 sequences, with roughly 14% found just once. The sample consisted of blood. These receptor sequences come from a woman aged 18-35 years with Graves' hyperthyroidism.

CDR3: CASSEFGVGELFF. CDR3 in DNA: TGTGCCAGCAGTGAATTTGGAGTCGGGGAGCTGTTTTTT. The chain employs TRBV25-1 and TRBJ2-2, with unresolved D. This CDR3 has 13 amino acids. Germline V gene lookup returns CDR1 MGHDK and CDR2 SYGVNS. Trimming took off 1 base at V and 7 bases at J, with 7 bases between the two ends.

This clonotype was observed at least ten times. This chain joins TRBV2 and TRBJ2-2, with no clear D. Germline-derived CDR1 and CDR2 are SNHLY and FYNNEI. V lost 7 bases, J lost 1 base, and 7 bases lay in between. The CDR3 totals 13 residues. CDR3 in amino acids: CASMDVNTGELFF. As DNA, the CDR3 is TGTGCCAGCATGGACGTGAACACCGGGGAGCTGTTTTTT.

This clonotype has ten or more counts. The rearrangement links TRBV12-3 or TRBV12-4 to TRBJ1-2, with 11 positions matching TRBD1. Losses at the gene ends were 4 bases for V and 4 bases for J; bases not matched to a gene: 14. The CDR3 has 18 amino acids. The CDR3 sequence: CASSSGTGGMLWAYGYTF. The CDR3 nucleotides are TGTGCCAGCAGTTCCGGGACAGGGGGTATGCTTTGGGCCTATGGCTACACCTTC.

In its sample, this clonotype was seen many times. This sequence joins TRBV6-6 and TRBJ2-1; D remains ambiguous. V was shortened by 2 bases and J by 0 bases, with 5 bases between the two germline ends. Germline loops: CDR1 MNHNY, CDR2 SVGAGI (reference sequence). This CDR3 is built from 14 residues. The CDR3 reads CASSYMSSYNEQFF. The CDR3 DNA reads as TGTGCCAGCAGTTACATGAGCTCCTACAATGAGCAGTTCTTC.

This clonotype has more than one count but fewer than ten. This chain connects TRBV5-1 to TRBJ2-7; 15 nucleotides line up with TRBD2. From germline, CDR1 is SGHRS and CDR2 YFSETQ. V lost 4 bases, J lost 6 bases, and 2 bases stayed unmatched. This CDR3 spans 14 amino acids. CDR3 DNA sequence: TGCGCCAGCAGCCCGGGACTAGCGGGAGGCGAGCAGTACGTC. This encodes CASSPGLAGGEQYV.

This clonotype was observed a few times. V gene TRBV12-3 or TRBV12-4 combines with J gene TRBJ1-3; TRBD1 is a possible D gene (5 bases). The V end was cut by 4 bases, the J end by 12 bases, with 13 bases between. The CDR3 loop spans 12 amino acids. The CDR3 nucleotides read TGTGCCAGCAGTTCGCAGGGAACAGACATATATTTT. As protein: CASSSQGTDIYF.

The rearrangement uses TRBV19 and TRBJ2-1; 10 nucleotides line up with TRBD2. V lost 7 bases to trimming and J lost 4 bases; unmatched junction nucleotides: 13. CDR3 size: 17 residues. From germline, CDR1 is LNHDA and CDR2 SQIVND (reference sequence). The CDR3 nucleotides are TGTGCCAGTACTGCACGACCGGGACTAGCGAATTACAATGAGCAGTTCTTC. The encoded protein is CASTARPGLANYNEQFF.

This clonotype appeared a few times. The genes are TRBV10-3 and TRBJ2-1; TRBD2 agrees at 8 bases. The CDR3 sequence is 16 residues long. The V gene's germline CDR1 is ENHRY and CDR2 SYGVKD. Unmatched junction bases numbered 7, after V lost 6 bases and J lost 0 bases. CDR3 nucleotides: TGTGCCATCAGCGGGGGGGCGTTCGGCTCCTACAATGAGCAGTTCTTC. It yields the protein CAISGGAFGSYNEQFF.

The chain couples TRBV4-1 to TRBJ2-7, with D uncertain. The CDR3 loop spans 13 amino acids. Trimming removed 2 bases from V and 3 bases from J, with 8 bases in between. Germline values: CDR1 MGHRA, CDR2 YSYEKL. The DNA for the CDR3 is TGCGCCAGCAGCCAACTTGGGATCTACGAGCAGTACTTC. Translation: CASSQLGIYEQYF.

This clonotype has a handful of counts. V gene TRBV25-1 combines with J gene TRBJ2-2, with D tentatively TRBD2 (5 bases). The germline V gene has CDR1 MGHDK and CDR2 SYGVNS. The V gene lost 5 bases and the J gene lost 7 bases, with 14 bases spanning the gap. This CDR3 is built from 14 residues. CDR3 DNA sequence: TGTGCCAGCAGTTCAGACGGGGTCGGCGGGGAGCTGTTTTTT. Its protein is CASSSDGVGGELFF.

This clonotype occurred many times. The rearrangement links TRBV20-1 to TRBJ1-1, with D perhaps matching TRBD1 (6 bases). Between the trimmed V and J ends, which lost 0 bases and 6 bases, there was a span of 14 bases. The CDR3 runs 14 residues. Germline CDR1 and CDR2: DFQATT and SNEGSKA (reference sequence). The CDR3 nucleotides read TGCAGTGCTAGAGATCTTGAGGGGGACGCTGAAGCTTTCTTT. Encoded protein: CSARDLEGDAEAFF.

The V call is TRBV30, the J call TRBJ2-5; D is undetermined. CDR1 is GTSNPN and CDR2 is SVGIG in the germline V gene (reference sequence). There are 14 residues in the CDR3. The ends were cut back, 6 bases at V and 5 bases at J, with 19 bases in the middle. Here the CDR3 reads CACPSESRSETQYF. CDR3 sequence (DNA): TGTGCCTGCCCCAGTGAGAGCCGGTCGGAGACCCAGTACTTC.

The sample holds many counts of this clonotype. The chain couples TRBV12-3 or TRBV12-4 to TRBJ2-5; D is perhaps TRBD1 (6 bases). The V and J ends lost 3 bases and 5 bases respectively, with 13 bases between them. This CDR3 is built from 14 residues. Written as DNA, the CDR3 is TGTGCCAGCAGTTTGGGACATGGCGCGGAGACCCAGTACTTC. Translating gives CASSLGHGAETQYF.

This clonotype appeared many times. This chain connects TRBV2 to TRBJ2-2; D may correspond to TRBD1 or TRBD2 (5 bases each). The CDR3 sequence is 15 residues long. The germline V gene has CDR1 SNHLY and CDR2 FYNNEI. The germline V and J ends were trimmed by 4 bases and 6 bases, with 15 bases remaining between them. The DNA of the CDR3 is TGTGCCAGCAGTGCATGGGCCTCGGGGCCCGGGGAGCTGTTTTTT. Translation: CASSAWASGPGELFF.

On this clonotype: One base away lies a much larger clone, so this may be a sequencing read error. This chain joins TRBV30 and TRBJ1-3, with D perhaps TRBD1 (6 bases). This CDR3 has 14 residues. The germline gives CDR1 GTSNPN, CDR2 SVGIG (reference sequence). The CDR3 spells CAYGQGGGGSTIYF. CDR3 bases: TGTGCCTATGGGCAAGGGGGAGGTGGAAGCACCATATATTTT.

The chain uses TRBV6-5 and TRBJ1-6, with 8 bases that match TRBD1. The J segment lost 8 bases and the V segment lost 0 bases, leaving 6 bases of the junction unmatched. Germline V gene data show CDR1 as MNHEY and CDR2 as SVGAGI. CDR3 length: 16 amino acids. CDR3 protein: CASSYSLYRGDSPLHF. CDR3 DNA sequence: TGTGCCAGCAGTTACTCGTTGTACAGGGGGGATTCACCCCTCCACTTT.

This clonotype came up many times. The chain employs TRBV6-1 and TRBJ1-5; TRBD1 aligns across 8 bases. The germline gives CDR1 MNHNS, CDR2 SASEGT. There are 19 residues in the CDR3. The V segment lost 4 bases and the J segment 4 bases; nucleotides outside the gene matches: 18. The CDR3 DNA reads TGTGCCAGCAGTGGCCCCACAGGGGGGAGTTGGGAATTGAATCAGCCCCAGCATTTT. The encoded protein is CASSGPTGGSWELNQPQHF.

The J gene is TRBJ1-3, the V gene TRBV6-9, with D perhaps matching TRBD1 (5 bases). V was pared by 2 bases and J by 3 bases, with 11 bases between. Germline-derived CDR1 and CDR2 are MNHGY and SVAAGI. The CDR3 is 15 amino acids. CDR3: CASSYARALGNTIYF. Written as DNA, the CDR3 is TGTGCCAGCAGTTATGCCAGGGCACTTGGAAACACCATATATTTT.

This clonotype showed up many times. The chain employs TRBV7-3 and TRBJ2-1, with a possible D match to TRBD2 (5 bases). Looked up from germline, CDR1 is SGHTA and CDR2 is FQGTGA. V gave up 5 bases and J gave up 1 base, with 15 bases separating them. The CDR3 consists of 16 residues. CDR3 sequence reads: CASSERSGLSYNEQFF. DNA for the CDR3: TGTGCCAGCAGCGAGCGTTCCGGACTGTCCTACAATGAGCAGTTCTTC. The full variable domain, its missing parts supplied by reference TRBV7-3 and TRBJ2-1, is GAGVSQTPSNKVTEKGKYVELRCDPISGHTALYWYRQSLGQGPEFLIYFQGTGAADDSGLPNDRFFAVRPEGSVSTLKIQRTERGDSAVYLCASSERSGLSYNEQFFGPGTRLTVL.

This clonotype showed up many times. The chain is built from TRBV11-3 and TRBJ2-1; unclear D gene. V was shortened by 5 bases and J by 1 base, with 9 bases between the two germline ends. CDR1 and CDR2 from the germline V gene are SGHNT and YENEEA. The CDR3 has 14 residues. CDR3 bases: TGTGCCAGCAGCGCCCCGGGTTCCTACAATGAGCAGTTCTTC. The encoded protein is CASSAPGSYNEQFF.

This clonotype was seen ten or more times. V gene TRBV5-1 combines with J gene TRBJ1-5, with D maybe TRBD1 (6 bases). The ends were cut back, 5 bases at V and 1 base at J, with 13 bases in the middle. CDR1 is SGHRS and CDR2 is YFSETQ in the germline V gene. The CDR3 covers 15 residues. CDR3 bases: TGCGCCAGCAGTTGGGGGCCCCTCAGCAATCAGCCCCAGCATTTT. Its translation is CASSWGPLSNQPQHF.

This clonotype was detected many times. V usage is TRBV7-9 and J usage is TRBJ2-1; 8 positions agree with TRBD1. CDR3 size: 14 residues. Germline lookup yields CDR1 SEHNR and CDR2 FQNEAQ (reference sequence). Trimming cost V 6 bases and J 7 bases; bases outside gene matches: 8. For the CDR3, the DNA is TGTGCCAGCAGGGACAGGGTGGTTACGAATGAGCAGTTCTTC. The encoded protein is CASRDRVVTNEQFF.

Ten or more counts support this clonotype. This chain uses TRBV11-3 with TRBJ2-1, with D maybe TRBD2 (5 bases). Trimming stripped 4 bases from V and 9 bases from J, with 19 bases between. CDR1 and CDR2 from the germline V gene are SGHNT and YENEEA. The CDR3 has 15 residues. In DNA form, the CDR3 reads TGTGCCAGCAGCTCCTCGGGTAGCGCCATTAGTGAGCAGTTCTTC. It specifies CASSSSGSAISEQFF.

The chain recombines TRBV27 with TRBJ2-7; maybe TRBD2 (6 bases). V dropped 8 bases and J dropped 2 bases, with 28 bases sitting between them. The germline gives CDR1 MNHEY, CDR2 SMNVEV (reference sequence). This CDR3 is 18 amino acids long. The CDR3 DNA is TGTGCCAGCCAAAGACGGGGGTTCGGGGGAAGAGTCCCCTACGAGCAGTACTTC. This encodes CASQRRGFGGRVPYEQYF.

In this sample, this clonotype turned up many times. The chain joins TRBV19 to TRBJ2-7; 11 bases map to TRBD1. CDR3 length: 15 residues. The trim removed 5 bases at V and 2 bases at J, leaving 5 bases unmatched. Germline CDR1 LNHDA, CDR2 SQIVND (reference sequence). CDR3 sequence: CASSPGQGAAYEQYF. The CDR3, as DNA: TGTGCCAGTAGTCCCGGACAGGGGGCTGCCTACGAGCAGTACTTC. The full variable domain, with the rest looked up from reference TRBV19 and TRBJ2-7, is DGGITQSPKYLFRKEGQNVTLSCEQNLNHDAMYWYRQDPGQGLRLIYYSQIVNDFQKGDIAEGYSVSREKKESFPLTVTSAQKNPTAFYLCASSPGQGAAYEQYFGPGTRLTVT.

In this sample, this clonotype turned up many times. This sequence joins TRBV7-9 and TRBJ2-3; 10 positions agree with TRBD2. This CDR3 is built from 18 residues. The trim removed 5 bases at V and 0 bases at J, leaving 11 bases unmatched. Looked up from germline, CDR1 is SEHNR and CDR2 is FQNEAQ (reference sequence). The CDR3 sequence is CASSTRTSGLASTDTQYF. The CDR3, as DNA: TGTGCCAGCAGCACGCGGACTAGCGGACTTGCTAGCACAGATACGCAGTATTTT.

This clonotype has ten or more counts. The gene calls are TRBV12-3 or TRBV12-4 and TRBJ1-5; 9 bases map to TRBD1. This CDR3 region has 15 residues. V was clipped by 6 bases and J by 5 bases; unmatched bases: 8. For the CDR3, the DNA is TGTGCCAGCAGCAGGGACAGGGTAGCGGATCAGCCCCAGCATTTT. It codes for CASSRDRVADQPQHF.

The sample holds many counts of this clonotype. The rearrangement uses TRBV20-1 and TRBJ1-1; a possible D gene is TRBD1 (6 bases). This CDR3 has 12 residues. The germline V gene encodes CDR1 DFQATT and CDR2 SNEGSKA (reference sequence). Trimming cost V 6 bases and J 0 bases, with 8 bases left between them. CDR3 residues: CSAGQMNTEAFF. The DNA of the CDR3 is TGCAGTGCGGGACAAATGAACACTGAAGCTTTCTTT.

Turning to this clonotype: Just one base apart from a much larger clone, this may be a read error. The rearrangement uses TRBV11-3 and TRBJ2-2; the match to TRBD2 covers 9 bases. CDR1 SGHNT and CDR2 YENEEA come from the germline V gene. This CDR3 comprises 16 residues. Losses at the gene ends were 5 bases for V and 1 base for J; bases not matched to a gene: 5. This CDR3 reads CASSIGLAKNTGELFF. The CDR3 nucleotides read TGTGCCAGCAGCATTGGACTAGCGAAGAACACCGGGGAGCTGTTTTTT.

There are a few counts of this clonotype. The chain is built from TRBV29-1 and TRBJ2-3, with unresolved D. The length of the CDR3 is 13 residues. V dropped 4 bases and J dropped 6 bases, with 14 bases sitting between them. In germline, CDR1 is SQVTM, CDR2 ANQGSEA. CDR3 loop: CSVVERFADTQYF. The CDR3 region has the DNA TGCAGCGTTGTGGAAAGGTTTGCGGATACGCAGTATTTT.

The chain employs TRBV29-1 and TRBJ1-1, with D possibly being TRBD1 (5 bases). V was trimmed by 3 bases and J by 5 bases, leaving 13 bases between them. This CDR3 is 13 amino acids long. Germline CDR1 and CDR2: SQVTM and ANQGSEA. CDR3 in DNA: TGCAGCGTTGATAAGGGGAGGGGAACTGAAGCTTTCTTT. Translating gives CSVDKGRGTEAFF.

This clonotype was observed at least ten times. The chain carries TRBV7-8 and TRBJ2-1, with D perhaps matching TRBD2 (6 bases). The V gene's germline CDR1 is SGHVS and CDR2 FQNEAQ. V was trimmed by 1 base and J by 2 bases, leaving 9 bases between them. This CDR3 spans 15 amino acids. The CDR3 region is CASSLEIAAYNEQFF. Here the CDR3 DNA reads TGTGCCAGCAGCTTAGAGATAGCGGCCTACAATGAGCAGTTCTTC.